This TCR beta chain was sequenced for a study of cytomegalovirus exposure and HLA in healthy donors. Notes on the study in general: Clusters of TCRs from the first cohort tended to co-occur in the 100 to 150 validation repertoires (as a later analysis found).

Profiling relied on immunoSEQ multiplex PCR, and the TCRdb table lists in-frame clones only, not all of them. This sample yields 250,000 to 400,000 clones, of which 70% to 90% are seen a single time; around 0.88% belongs to the top ten. V lost 0 bases and J lost 9, with 15 bases in between. The CDR3 consists of 14 residues. Germline V gene sequence: CDR1 SGHDT, CDR2 YYEEEE. Concerning this clone itself: Its target is not known.

The rearrangement links TRBV5-6 to TRBJ2-5; D possibly corresponds to TRBD2 (7 bases). This sequence was found in a young man in good health and CMV-seronegative. Sequenced sample: PBMCs. DNA of the CDR3: TGTGCCAGCAGCTTGGTCGGGGGGCGAGAAGCCCAGTACTTC. Protein product: CASSLVGGREAQYF. The whole variable domain, filled in from reference TRBV5-6 and TRBJ2-5, reads DAGVTQSPTHLIKTRGQQVTLRCSPKSGHDTVSWYQQALGQGPQFIFQYYEEEERQRGNFPDRFSGHQFPNYSSELNVNALLLGDSALYLCASSLVGGREAQYFGPGTRLLVL.